Listed below are T cell receptor beta chains from one sample, sequenced in a study of monozygotic twins with cystic fibrosis. Method: immunoSEQ multiplex PCR; TCRdb's copy keeps in-frame clones and lacks some. The sample includes tens of thousands of clones, just over 95% of them seen just once. Sequencing input: blood. The receptors stem from a girl aged 2 to 9 with cystic fibrosis. The CDR3 runs from the conserved cysteine through the conserved F or W. The order of the fields is D gene, V gene, J gene, CDR3 protein. A D gene is named only where the DNA matches it firmly.

>-|TRBV5-6|TRBJ2-2
CASRLRRTGELFF
>-|TRBV19|TRBJ1-1
CASRDRETEAFF
>TRBD2|TRBV4-1|TRBJ2-7
CASSHGGFYEQYF
>-|TRBV19|TRBJ2-4
CASSKMGAHAPDIQYF
>TRBD1|TRBV19|TRBJ1-1
CASSLGQTLNTEAFF
>TRBD2|TRBV30|TRBJ2-7
CAWSPGTSGTYEQYF
>-|TRBV19|TRBJ1-1
CASLRPDHSGTEAFF
>TRBD2|TRBV7-8|TRBJ2-1
CASSLEGGPNYNEQFF
>-|TRBV7-2|TRBJ1-1
CASSPMGGGNTEAFF
>-|TRBV30|TRBJ1-4
CAWGGGEKLFF
>TRBD1|TRBV2|TRBJ2-7
CASRRVQGAGEQYF
>TRBD1|TRBV6-6|TRBJ1-1
CASKIGQGPTEAFF
>-|TRBV7-9|TRBJ1-1
CASSRLFGGDTEAFF
>-|TRBV28|TRBJ1-1
CASSPPGGLTEAFF
>-|TRBV11-2|TRBJ1-6
CASSSKQTSPLHF
>-|TRBV6-1|TRBJ2-3
CASSTRLADTQYF
>TRBD2|TRBV5-1|TRBJ2-4
CASTNGGENIQYF
>TRBD1|TRBV23-1|TRBJ2-7
CASSQSSGQGPYEQYF
>-|TRBV6-5|TRBJ2-3
CASSYWRGDTQYF
>TRBD1|TRBV15|TRBJ1-5
CATSRDRGGGQPQHF
>-|TRBV7-9|TRBJ2-4
CASSNGRAGLF
>-|TRBV6-5|TRBJ1-1
CASSYQGLNTEAFF
>-|TRBV10-1|TRBJ1-1
CASHEAVNTEAFF
>-|TRBV5-6|TRBJ2-1
CASSSTGMWDEQFF
>TRBD1|TRBV9|TRBJ1-1
CASRPGTGGLRGTEAFF
>TRBD1|TRBV4-1|TRBJ2-7
CASSHPGQAYEQYF
>-|TRBV28|TRBJ1-4
CASRPPAREKLFF
>-|TRBV11-2|TRBJ2-7
CASSPKPGAYEQYF
>-|TRBV13|TRBJ2-3
CASSLSPRTTDTQYF
>TRBD1|TRBV12-5|TRBJ1-1
CASGLEDRQAFF
>TRBD1|TRBV5-1|TRBJ2-7
CASSPKDRYEQYF
>-|TRBV5-5|TRBJ1-3
CASSLVGNTIYF
>-|TRBV2|TRBJ1-5
CASSLWGYNQPQHF
>-|TRBV5-8|TRBJ2-5
CASSAIYGGTNSGGGISQYF
>-|TRBV7-9|TRBJ2-7
CASSLVGNGNGYEQYF
>TRBD1|TRBV28|TRBJ1-2
CASSLLGQLTSYGYTF
>-|TRBV27|TRBJ2-7
CASSSSSYEQYF
>-|TRBV11-3|TRBJ2-5
CASSFDGDSQETQYF
>-|TRBV10-3|TRBJ1-1
CAISDTGRLGTEAFF
>-|TRBV5-1|TRBJ1-1
CASSAGTAGTEAFF
>TRBD1|TRBV6-6|TRBJ1-5
CASSYADREDQPQHF
>-|TRBV27|TRBJ2-7
CASSYGGTADEQYF
>-|TRBV6-5|TRBJ1-6
CAHLLPLHF
>TRBD1|TRBV28|TRBJ1-2
CASSRSTGGYGYTF
>-|TRBV6-4|TRBJ2-5
CASSDILASETQYF
>TRBD1|TRBV29-1|TRBJ2-1
CSARQGYSYNEQFF
>-|TRBV25-1|TRBJ2-7
CASGSSTYEQYF
>-|TRBV10-1|TRBJ2-7
CASSEAGLIQYF
>-|TRBV11-1|TRBJ2-5
CASSSASRASQYF
>-|TRBV7-9|TRBJ1-2
CASSQRQAYGYTF
>-|TRBV29-1|TRBJ1-4
CSVGAAANEKLFF
>-|TRBV27|TRBJ2-3
CASSLGGWDTQYF
>TRBD2|TRBV9|TRBJ2-1
CASSVDLAGPTNEQFF
>TRBD1|TRBV4-1|TRBJ2-3
CASSQEAGTAADTQYF
>-|TRBV11-2|TRBJ2-7
CASSSPVGSSYEQYF
>-|TRBV6-6|TRBJ1-2
CASFTGANPNYGYTF
>-|TRBV6-1|TRBJ2-7
CATRDTTYEQYF
>-|TRBV10-3|TRBJ1-1
CAHGSAGGEAFF